The rows below give T cell receptor beta chains drawn from one sample of a study of T cell changes during pregnancy in multiple sclerosis. Libraries were prepared by immunoSEQ multiplex PCR; TCRdb keeps only in-frame clonotypes and omits some of them. In the table there are approximately 100,000 clones, almost 95% of which are singletons. The sequenced sample was peripheral blood, obtained before pregnancy. The receptors here all came from a female donor with multiple sclerosis, enrolled in a pregnancy study. The CDR3 runs from the conserved cysteine through the conserved F or W. The D gene is left open where the match is weak. Rows may omit the clone size; those that give it use once, few, many or a size class.

>TRBV7-9|-|TRBD1|TRBJ1-1
TGTGCCAGCAGCGTAACAGGGGGCGAGAGCACTGAAGCTTTCTTT
CASSVTGGESTEAFF
>TRBV5-1|-|-|TRBJ1-1
TGCGCCAGCAGCCTAGGGGGGAACACTGAAGCTTTCTTT
CASSLGGNTEAFF
>TRBV10-3|-|-|TRBJ2-3
TGTGCCATCAGAGAACGGAGTATAACGCAGTATTTT
CAIRERSITQYF
>TRBV5-1|-|TRBD1|TRBJ2-7
TGCGCCAGCAGGGGACAGGCCTACGAGCAGTACTTC
CASRGQAYEQYF
>TRBV11-3|-|-|TRBJ2-7
TGTGCCAGCAGCTTATCGGCGGCCTCCTACGAGCAGTACTTC
CASSLSAASYEQYF
>TRBV4-1|-|TRBD1|TRBJ2-3
TGCGCCAGCAGCCAGGACAGGGCGACAGATACGCAGTATTTT
CASSQDRATDTQYF
>TRBV7-2|once|-|TRBJ2-1
TGTGCCAGCAGCTTAGGCGCCGGGAGCTTCTACAATGAGCAGTTCTTC
CASSLGAGSFYNEQFF
>TRBV4-3|-|-|TRBJ1-2
TGCGCCAGCAGCCAAGGAATAAGGGTGGGACTCTATGGCTACACCTTC
CASSQGIRVGLYGYTF
>TRBV19|once|-|TRBJ1-1
TGTGCCAGTAGTCTCACAGGGTACGGTTCGAACACTGAAGCTTTCTTT
CASSLTGYGSNTEAFF
>TRBV10-3|-|-|TRBJ2-7
TGTGCCATCGGGCAGGGTGCCTACGAGCAGTACTTC
CAIGQGAYEQYF
>TRBV1|-|-|TRBJ2-3
TGCACCAGCAGCCTTAGCGGGAGCCAATTCCCCACACATACGCAGTATTTT
CTSSLSGSQFPTHTQYF
>TRBV5-1|-|-|TRBJ1-1
TGCGCCAGCAGCCCATATCGGTCGAGAACTGAAGCTTTCTTT
CASSPYRSRTEAFF
>TRBV10-3|-|TRBD1|TRBJ2-3
TGTGCCATCAGTGCGGACAGGAGCACAGATACGCAGTATTTT
CAISADRSTDTQYF
>TRBV30|-|TRBD1|TRBJ1-1
TGTGCCTGGAGAAGGCGGGACAGGAACACTGAAGCTTTCTTT
CAWRRRDRNTEAFF
>TRBV4-2|-|TRBD2|TRBJ2-7
TGTGCCAGCAGCCAAGCGCTAGCGGGAGACCACGAGCAGTACTTC
CASSQALAGDHEQYF
>TRBV7-9|-|TRBD2|TRBJ2-1
TGTGCCAGCAGCCTTATGGGGCTAGCGGGAGGAGAAAATGAGCAGTTCTTC
CASSLMGLAGGENEQFF
>TRBV7-6|-|TRBD2|TRBJ2-1
TGTGCCAGCAGCTTAGAGAGCGGGAGCTCCTACAATGAGCAGTTCTTC
CASSLESGSSYNEQFF
>TRBV13|-|TRBD2|TRBJ2-7
TGTGCCAGCAGCTCGGGACTAGCGGGACCCTACGAGCAGTACTTC
CASSSGLAGPYEQYF
>TRBV5-1|-|-|TRBJ2-7
TGCGCCAGCAGCCCTGGAGGCGGGCGCGAGCAGTACTTC
CASSPGGGREQYF
>TRBV19|-|-|TRBJ1-5
TGTGCCAGTAGTCCAGGGATTTGGAATCAGCCCCAGCATTTT
CASSPGIWNQPQHF
>TRBV9|-|TRBD2|TRBJ2-5
TGTGCCAGCAGCGTAGGCGGCGGGAGTGCGGGAGAGACCCAGTACTTC
CASSVGGGSAGETQYF
>TRBV7-9|-|TRBD1|TRBJ1-2
TGTGCCAGCAGCTTAGGCACGGCGATGGGACAGAACTATGGCTACACCTTC
CASSLGTAMGQNYGYTF
>TRBV7-2|-|TRBD2|TRBJ2-3
TGTGCCAGCAGCGCCGGGACTAGGGCAGATACGCAGTATTTT
CASSAGTRADTQYF
>TRBV6-1|-|TRBD1|TRBJ1-2
TGTGCCAGCAGGACAGGGGGCAAGTCTGGCTACACCTTC
CASRTGGKSGYTF
>TRBV15|-|TRBD1|TRBJ1-4
TGTGCCACCAGCTTGCCAGGGGGAGCAACTAATGAAAAACTGTTTTTT
CATSLPGGATNEKLFF
>TRBV27|-|-|TRBJ2-5
TGTGCCAGCAGTCCTAAAGAGACCCAGTACTTC
CASSPKETQYF
>TRBV20-1|-|-|TRBJ2-3
TGCAGTGCTACGGAAGGGGGATTGCAGTATTTT
CSATEGGLQYF